These T cell receptor beta chains were read from a single sample in a study of identical twins. TCRdb re-derived calls from the 5' RACE reads in MiXCR, one entry per CDR3 protein. The sample carries about 700,000 distinct CDR3 sequences, less than 7% recorded once. The sample consisted of naive T cells sorted from blood. The origin of the receptors is a young man in good health. CDR3s include the opening cysteine and the closing phenylalanine or tryptophan. D genes are given only for firm matches.

v_gene	d_gene	j_gene	CDR3aa
TRBV30	TRBD2	TRBJ2-5	CAWRAASGFYF
TRBV12-3/TRBV12-4	.	TRBJ2-1	CASSPGRGSYNEQFF
TRBV5-1	.	TRBJ2-2	CASSLAGTGELFF
TRBV6-1	TRBD1	TRBJ1-2	CASRGDRASGYTF
TRBV7-8	.	TRBJ1-2	CASSLGSSNYGYTF
TRBV5-1	TRBD1	TRBJ2-1	CASSSGQGIYNEQFF
TRBV5-1	.	TRBJ1-4	CASKPLATNEKLFF
TRBV20-1	.	TRBJ2-1	CSARDERGRYNEQFF
TRBV4-2	TRBD1	TRBJ1-5	CASSQAGGQGHQPQHF
TRBV6-1	TRBD2	TRBJ2-1	CASSGLAGGFSINEQFF
TRBV7-2	TRBD2	TRBJ2-7	CASSISRDYSYEQYF
TRBV10-3	TRBD1	TRBJ2-5	CAISESIIRQGLETQYF
TRBV20-1	.	TRBJ2-5	CSAGFFGGPQYF
TRBV5-5	.	TRBJ1-1	CASSLARGRTEAFF
TRBV5-1	TRBD1	TRBJ1-2	CASSLGGQEHGYTF
TRBV15	.	TRBJ2-5	CATSRGGQGRETQYF
TRBV20-1	.	TRBJ1-5	CSARGAGDRLGNQPQHF
TRBV7-9	.	TRBJ2-3	CASSSHLGGATDTQYF
TRBV7-2	.	TRBJ1-3	CASSFGRSSGNTIYF
TRBV4-1	TRBD2	TRBJ2-3	CASSRPSGRATDTQYF
TRBV29-1	.	TRBJ1-6	CSVAGHNNSPLHF
TRBV5-1	TRBD1	TRBJ2-3	CASSFRQGSTDTQYF
TRBV12-3/TRBV12-4	TRBD1	TRBJ1-4	CASSPDRGLNEKLFF
TRBV25-1	TRBD1	TRBJ1-2	CASKDRGGYGYTF